This T cell receptor beta chain was observed in a study of cytomegalovirus exposure and HLA in healthy donors. PCR was performed using 60 Vbeta and 13 Jbeta primers. Method: immunoSEQ multiplex PCR; TCRdb's copy keeps in-frame clones and lacks some. The sample shows about 140,000 clones, approximately 80% of them seen only once. With 0 bases clipped from V and 5 bases from J, the junction kept 7 bases outside the gene matches. Per the germline V gene, CDR1 is SGHNT and CDR2 is YYREEE (reference sequence). This CDR3 has 15 amino acids. This clone was detected a few times. The sequence was obtained from a woman in her forties in good health and CMV-seronegative. The sample taken for sequencing was PBMCs. The J gene is TRBJ2-7, the V gene TRBV5-4; TRBD2 matches 8 bases. For the CDR3, the DNA is TGTGCCAGCAGCTTGGCCGGGACTAGTCTGCACGAGCAGTACTTC. The encoded protein is CASSLAGTSLHEQYF.